This is a list of T cell receptor beta chains from one sample in a study of T cell responses to AZD1222 COVID-19 vaccine. Produced via immunoSEQ multiplex PCR; TCRdb's table is partial and in-frame only. The sample carries some 150,000 clones, roughly 90% recorded once. The sample in question was peripheral blood, obtained 28 days after the second AZD1222 dose. Receptors were obtained from an adult who received the AZD1222 COVID-19 vaccine. Both conserved end residues are part of each CDR3. Fields, in order: D gene, J gene, V gene, clone size, CDR3 protein, CDR3 DNA. A D gene is named only where the DNA matches it firmly. Expanded clones are given a class, and other clones once, few, many or no size at all.

D gene: -
J gene: TRBJ1-4
V gene: TRBV5-6
clone size: once
CDR3 protein: CASSFLREGEKLFF
CDR3 DNA: TGTGCCAGCAGCTTTCTTAGGGAAGGTGAAAAACTGTTTTTT

D gene: TRBD1
J gene: TRBJ2-1
V gene: TRBV19
clone size: -
CDR3 protein: CASSIGGDSQQFF
CDR3 DNA: TGTGCCAGTAGTATAGGTGGGGACAGTCAGCAGTTCTTC

D gene: -
J gene: TRBJ2-7
V gene: TRBV25-1
clone size: -
CDR3 protein: CASSDMGIDWDGSYEQYF
CDR3 DNA: TGTGCCAGCAGTGACATGGGGATAGATTGGGACGGTTCCTACGAGCAGTACTTC

D gene: -
J gene: TRBJ2-3
V gene: TRBV2
clone size: -
CDR3 protein: CARNGRGLGPTDTQYF
CDR3 DNA: TGTGCCAGAAATGGCCGCGGGTTGGGTCCCACAGATACGCAGTATTTT

D gene: -
J gene: TRBJ2-7
V gene: TRBV19
clone size: -
CDR3 protein: CASSNLGASYEQYF
CDR3 DNA: TGTGCCAGTAGCAATCTAGGGGCCTCCTACGAGCAGTACTTC

D gene: -
J gene: TRBJ2-6
V gene: TRBV21-1
clone size: -
CDR3 protein: CASGDSPSTSGANVLTF
CDR3 DNA: TGTGCCAGCGGGGACAGCCCCTCCACCTCTGGGGCCAACGTCCTGACTTTC

D gene: -
J gene: TRBJ2-2
V gene: TRBV14
clone size: -
CDR3 protein: CASSQDGRTGELFF
CDR3 DNA: TGTGCCAGCAGCCAAGACGGCCGTACCGGGGAGCTGTTTTTT

D gene: -
J gene: TRBJ2-7
V gene: TRBV7-2
clone size: -
CDR3 protein: CASSQAVASSYEQYF
CDR3 DNA: TGTGCCAGCAGCCAGGCGGTAGCATCGAGCTACGAGCAGTACTTC

D gene: -
J gene: TRBJ2-3
V gene: TRBV2
clone size: -
CDR3 protein: CASSYRNTDTQYF
CDR3 DNA: TGTGCCAGCAGCTACAGGAACACAGATACGCAGTATTTT

D gene: -
J gene: TRBJ2-1
V gene: TRBV30
clone size: -
CDR3 protein: CAWSVLRGNEQFF
CDR3 DNA: TGTGCCTGGAGTGTACTAAGGGGGAATGAGCAGTTCTTC

D gene: -
J gene: TRBJ2-5
V gene: TRBV7-9
clone size: once
CDR3 protein: CASSFGRNLRETQYF
CDR3 DNA: TGTGCCAGCAGCTTTGGACGGAATCTCCGGGAGACCCAGTACTTC

D gene: TRBD2
J gene: TRBJ2-2
V gene: TRBV7-2
clone size: -
CDR3 protein: CASSYGLAGAGELFF
CDR3 DNA: TGTGCCAGCAGCTACGGACTAGCGGGAGCCGGGGAGCTGTTTTTT

D gene: -
J gene: TRBJ2-7
V gene: TRBV5-1
clone size: -
CDR3 protein: CASSLARATREQYF
CDR3 DNA: TGCGCCAGCAGCTTGGCCCGGGCCACGCGGGAGCAGTACTTC

D gene: -
J gene: TRBJ1-1
V gene: TRBV12-5
clone size: -
CDR3 protein: CASGARGGMTEAFF
CDR3 DNA: TGTGCTAGTGGTGCGCGGGGGGGCATGACTGAAGCTTTCTTT

D gene: -
J gene: TRBJ2-1
V gene: TRBV5-3
clone size: -
CDR3 protein: CARIWIDFADNEQFF
CDR3 DNA: TGTGCCAGAATCTGGATAGATTTTGCCGACAATGAGCAGTTCTTC

D gene: TRBD1
J gene: TRBJ1-2
V gene: TRBV6-2/TRBV6-3
clone size: -
CDR3 protein: CASSYGRPTGGDYGYTF
CDR3 DNA: TGTGCCAGCAGTTATGGAAGACCGACAGGGGGCGACTATGGCTACACCTTC

D gene: -
J gene: TRBJ2-7
V gene: TRBV29-1
clone size: -
CDR3 protein: CSVAGGTSYEQYF
CDR3 DNA: TGCAGCGTTGCTGGGGGGACCTCCTACGAGCAGTACTTC

D gene: -
J gene: TRBJ1-2
V gene: TRBV10-3
clone size: -
CDR3 protein: CAIRANHGYTF
CDR3 DNA: TGTGCCATCAGGGCAAACCATGGCTACACCTTC

D gene: -
J gene: TRBJ2-2
V gene: TRBV30
clone size: -
CDR3 protein: CALGDLAGELFF
CDR3 DNA: TGTGCCCTAGGGGACTTGGCCGGGGAGCTGTTTTTT

D gene: -
J gene: TRBJ2-4
V gene: TRBV25-1
clone size: -
CDR3 protein: CASSDRPGLAKNIQYF
CDR3 DNA: TGTGCCAGCAGTGACCGACCAGGGCTAGCCAAAAACATTCAGTACTTC

D gene: -
J gene: TRBJ2-7
V gene: TRBV4-3
clone size: once
CDR3 protein: CASSQESVLHYEQYF
CDR3 DNA: TGCGCCAGCAGCCAAGAAAGTGTCCTGCACTACGAGCAGTACTTC

D gene: -
J gene: TRBJ2-1
V gene: TRBV27
clone size: -
CDR3 protein: CASSFFGASYNEQFF
CDR3 DNA: TGTGCCAGCAGTTTCTTTGGAGCCTCCTACAATGAGCAGTTCTTC

D gene: TRBD1
J gene: TRBJ2-1
V gene: TRBV7-9
clone size: once
CDR3 protein: CASSPRDRGRNEQFF
CDR3 DNA: TGTGCCAGCAGCCCCCGGGACAGGGGACGCAATGAGCAGTTCTTC

D gene: -
J gene: TRBJ2-7
V gene: TRBV11-2
clone size: -
CDR3 protein: CASTFTGYEQYF
CDR3 DNA: TGTGCCAGCACCTTCACAGGGTACGAGCAGTACTTC

D gene: -
J gene: TRBJ1-5
V gene: TRBV27
clone size: -
CDR3 protein: CASSLSPSGGQPQHF
CDR3 DNA: TGTGCCAGCAGTTTAAGCCCCTCGGGGGGTCAGCCCCAGCATTTT

D gene: -
J gene: TRBJ1-1
V gene: TRBV11-2
clone size: -
CDR3 protein: CASSPLTLGTEAFF
CDR3 DNA: TGTGCCAGCAGCCCTCTCACGTTGGGCACTGAAGCTTTCTTT

D gene: -
J gene: TRBJ2-2
V gene: TRBV7-8
clone size: few
CDR3 protein: CASSSLTWGELFF
CDR3 DNA: TGTGCCAGCAGCTCCCTGACCTGGGGGGAGCTGTTTTTT

D gene: -
J gene: TRBJ1-1
V gene: TRBV29-1
clone size: -
CDR3 protein: CSVVGLGEAFF
CDR3 DNA: TGCAGCGTAGTGGGCCTGGGTGAAGCTTTCTTT

D gene: -
J gene: TRBJ2-5
V gene: TRBV14
clone size: -
CDR3 protein: CASSQEWEYQETQYF
CDR3 DNA: TGTGCCAGCAGCCAAGAATGGGAGTACCAAGAGACCCAGTACTTC

D gene: -
J gene: TRBJ1-1
V gene: TRBV9
clone size: once
CDR3 protein: CASSVAVGPLDGKAFF
CDR3 DNA: TGTGCCAGCAGCGTAGCGGTAGGGCCGCTCGATGGAAAAGCTTTCTTT

D gene: TRBD2
J gene: TRBJ2-5
V gene: TRBV2
clone size: -
CDR3 protein: CASSRQASGSPRLQETQYF
CDR3 DNA: TGTGCCAGCAGCCGACAGGCTAGCGGGAGCCCCCGCCTCCAAGAGACCCAGTACTTC

D gene: -
J gene: TRBJ2-1
V gene: TRBV27
clone size: -
CDR3 protein: CASSLIELAPTNEQFF
CDR3 DNA: TGTGCCAGCAGTTTAATAGAACTAGCCCCTACCAATGAGCAGTTCTTC

D gene: -
J gene: TRBJ1-5
V gene: TRBV4-1
clone size: -
CDR3 protein: CASSHTPGGGNQPQHF
CDR3 DNA: TGCGCCAGCAGTCACACTCCGGGGGGCGGCAATCAGCCCCAGCATTTT

D gene: -
J gene: TRBJ2-2
V gene: TRBV2
clone size: -
CDR3 protein: CASRTGRDGELFF
CDR3 DNA: TGTGCCAGCAGGACCGGCCGGGACGGGGAGCTGTTTTTT

D gene: TRBD1
J gene: TRBJ2-4
V gene: TRBV6-6
clone size: few
CDR3 protein: CASSYRGLAKNIQYF
CDR3 DNA: TGTGCCAGCAGTTATAGGGGGCTAGCCAAAAACATTCAGTACTTC

D gene: -
J gene: TRBJ2-4
V gene: TRBV7-9
clone size: -
CDR3 protein: CASSSRGSKNIQYF
CDR3 DNA: TGTGCCAGCAGCTCACGGGGGTCCAAAAACATTCAGTACTTC

D gene: -
J gene: TRBJ1-1
V gene: TRBV14
clone size: -
CDR3 protein: CASSQQGPGIEAFF
CDR3 DNA: TGTGCCAGCAGCCAACAGGGGCCAGGTATTGAAGCTTTCTTT

D gene: -
J gene: TRBJ2-7
V gene: TRBV30
clone size: -
CDR3 protein: CAWSVQDRPGPYEQYF
CDR3 DNA: TGTGCCTGGAGTGTACAGGACAGACCGGGACCCTACGAGCAGTACTTC

D gene: -
J gene: TRBJ2-3
V gene: TRBV7-3
clone size: -
CDR3 protein: CASSRQGDHGTQYF
CDR3 DNA: TGTGCCAGCAGCCGCCAAGGCGATCACGGTACGCAGTATTTT

D gene: TRBD2
J gene: TRBJ2-1
V gene: TRBV5-1
clone size: -
CDR3 protein: CASSDGTSGVNEQFF
CDR3 DNA: TGCGCCAGCAGCGACGGGACTAGCGGCGTCAATGAGCAGTTCTTC

D gene: -
J gene: TRBJ1-2
V gene: TRBV7-9
clone size: -
CDR3 protein: CASSSSRATGGPNYGYTF
CDR3 DNA: TGTGCCAGCAGCTCCTCTCGGGCGACGGGGGGCCCTAACTATGGCTACACCTTC

D gene: -
J gene: TRBJ1-6
V gene: TRBV5-5
clone size: -
CDR3 protein: CASSSPTDGSPLHF
CDR3 DNA: TGTGCCAGCAGCTCCCCGACAGACGGTTCACCCCTCCACTTT

D gene: TRBD1
J gene: TRBJ1-4
V gene: TRBV28
clone size: -
CDR3 protein: CASSSGTGYEKLFF
CDR3 DNA: TGTGCCAGCAGTTCCGGGACAGGGTATGAAAAACTGTTTTTT

D gene: TRBD1
J gene: TRBJ1-1
V gene: TRBV7-9
clone size: -
CDR3 protein: CAISPGTANTEAFF
CDR3 DNA: TGTGCCATTTCACCGGGGACAGCGAACACTGAAGCTTTCTTT

D gene: TRBD2
J gene: TRBJ2-2
V gene: TRBV19
clone size: -
CDR3 protein: CASSISVGRRRTGELFF
CDR3 DNA: TGTGCCAGTAGTATATCAGTCGGGAGGAGAAGAACCGGGGAGCTGTTTTTT

D gene: -
J gene: TRBJ1-1
V gene: TRBV3-1/TRBV3-2
clone size: -
CDR3 protein: CASSLRGRRNTEAFF
CDR3 DNA: TGTGCCAGCAGCCTAAGAGGCAGGAGGAACACTGAAGCTTTCTTT

D gene: -
J gene: TRBJ2-7
V gene: TRBV7-9
clone size: few
CDR3 protein: CASSRLGEQYF
CDR3 DNA: TGTGCCAGCAGCCGCCTCGGCGAGCAGTACTTC

D gene: -
J gene: TRBJ1-1
V gene: TRBV4-1
clone size: -
CDR3 protein: CASSRVSGVGTEAFF
CDR3 DNA: TGCGCCAGCAGCCGCGTTTCAGGGGTCGGCACTGAAGCTTTCTTT